What follows describes a single TCR beta chain. In alopecia areata patients, both lesional scalp punch biopsies and peripheral blood were collected. This entry is derived from a study of CD8+ T cells in alopecia areata. On the study more broadly: At a dose of 5 to 10 mg twice daily, oral tofacitinib was given to treated patients.

RNA was extracted and reverse transcribed into cDNA as the sequencing template. TCRdb's copy holds only in-frame clones and misses some; the assay was immunoSEQ multiplex PCR. This table holds 150,000 or so clones, 67% found once. The clonotype originates from a human donor with alopecia areata. The specimen was CD8+ T cells sorted from blood, collected at week 0.

CDR3 coding DNA: TGTGCCAGCAGCCTGCTAGCGCATGAGCAGTTCTTC. Protein product: CASSLLAHEQFF. The chain combines TRBV7-8 with TRBJ2-1, with D tentatively TRBD2 (6 bases). The CDR3 is made up of 12 amino acids. Germline V lookup: CDR1 SGHVS, CDR2 FQNEAQ. Trimming removed 5 bases from V and 8 bases from J, with 10 bases in between.